This entry concerns a single T cell receptor (beta chain). Some clones are missing from TCRdb's copy, which holds only in-frame ones; the method was immunoSEQ multiplex PCR. This table has 99,000 or so clones, approximately 94% appearing once. The sample belongs to a study of T cell changes during pregnancy in multiple sclerosis. V lost 5 bases to trimming and J lost 0 bases; unmatched junction nucleotides: 13. This CDR3 has 19 amino acids. CDR1 is MDHEN and CDR2 is SYDVKM in the germline V gene. The origin of this receptor is a female donor with multiple sclerosis, enrolled in a pregnancy study. This sequence joins TRBV28 and TRBJ2-2, with 9 bases matching TRBD1. The sequencing used peripheral blood, collected after pregnancy. The CDR3 loop reads CASSLTGQGPESNTGELFF. In DNA form, the CDR3 reads TGTGCCAGCAGTCTAACAGGACAGGGGCCGGAGTCGAACACCGGGGAGCTGTTTTTT.